This T cell receptor (beta chain) was sequenced during a study of blood T cell repertoires in COVID-19. CDR3 size: 13 residues. CDR1 and CDR2 from the germline V gene are SGHTA and FQGTGA. Unmatched junction bases numbered 7, after V lost 2 bases and J lost 10 bases. The data were produced by immunoSEQ multiplex PCR, yet TCRdb's version contains in-frame clones alone and is incomplete. The sample carries 120,000 or so clones, approximately 80% recorded once. The V and J genes are TRBV7-3 and TRBJ1-2; 7 bases are a match to TRBD1. The TCR originated in a woman in her fifties or sixties with acute or convalescent COVID-19. The specimen was peripheral blood. Here the CDR3 DNA reads TGTGCCAGCAGCTTAGGGCAGGGGGAGGTCTACACCTTC. Its translation: CASSLGQGEVYTF.